This TCR beta chain was sequenced in a study of T cells in Graves' hyperthyroidism and ophthalmopathy. This clonotype has a handful of counts. V lost 3 bases, J lost 4 bases, and 6 bases stayed unmatched. The CDR3 has 15 amino acids. Germline V lookup: CDR1 LNHDA, CDR2 SQIVND (reference sequence). The investigators amplified TCR beta CDR3 regions from RNA transcripts. HTBI primers were employed in a first-round RT-PCR of the TCR CDR3. MiXCR was run by TCRdb on the multiplex PCR reads, yielding one entry per CDR3 protein. The sample holds under 350,000 distinct CDR3 sequences; about 21% are singletons and the top ten take around 50%.

Sequencing used blood. V gene TRBV19 combines with J gene TRBJ1-2, with 9 bases matching TRBD1. The receptor's source is a woman aged 45-65 years with Graves' hyperthyroidism. In DNA form, the CDR3 reads TGTGCCAGTAGTATTCTCCAGACAGGGGGCTATGGCTACACCTTC. This codes for CASSILQTGGYGYTF.